This T cell receptor (beta chain) originates from a study of CXCR3-negative and CXCR3-positive naive CD8 T cells (dated by TCRdb to the late 2010s). In terms of the full investigation: In total, 130 million to 150 million TRB reads were obtained, or roughly 1.5 +/- 0.3 million reads per library. Data from fewer than 12 donors, pooled across two independent experiments, went into the diversity and physicochemical repertoire analyses. Naive subsets from roughly 5 donors and memory cells from 3 donors were included in the TRBV-TRBJ cluster analysis.

Sequencing took place on a NextSeq 550. The Human TCR Profiling Kit (MiLaboratory) was used to make UMI-labeled 5' RACE TRB cDNA libraries. The full amount of extracted RNA was used for cDNA synthesis, and the full amount of resulting cDNA was used for PCR amplification. Libraries were prepared in parallel with an identical number of PCR cycles. Concerning the study's data processing: With a minimum of two reads required per UMI, MIGEC and MiXCR pulled out about 50,000 +/- 9,200 unique UMI-labeled TRB cDNA molecules from each library. Each library averaged about 37,000 +/- 9,700 functional in-frame TRB CDR3 nucleotide clonotypes without stop codons. After each sample was downsampled to 5000 UMI-labeled TRB molecules, VDJtools was used to calculate diversity metrics such as normalized Shannon-Wiener and Chao1. VDJtools computed clonotype-size-weighted physicochemical properties of the central five CDR3 residues: interaction energy, strength, volume and Kidera factor 4. TCRdb reprocessed the reads into one record per CDR3 protein sequence, lacking DNA. None of the V and J calls come from the authors' own analysis; TCRdb made them. The sample's records list about 53,000 distinct CDR3 sequences. Together, the top ten hold around 0.58% of the sample.

Reading from cysteine to phenylalanine, the CDR3 counts 15 amino acids. No DNA sequence is on record. The germline V gene yields MNHEY for CDR1 and SVGEGT for CDR2. Summary of the overall study and its limitations: TRB CDR3s from CXCR3-positive naive cells showed higher hydrophobicity (lower Kidera factor 4), lower energy, and higher strength and volume indices than CXCR3-negative naive cells. Similar TRBV-TRBJ usage was shown by naive CXCR3-negative and CXCR3-positive cells from the same donor, whereas distinct patterns were shown by memory cells. Because surface CD5, which is linked to self-reactivity in mice, was comparable between the naive subsets, TCR interaction strength was also inferred from TRB CDR3 physicochemical properties. Because CXCR3 expression was partially decreased after cryopreservation, freshly isolated PBMCs were used for most assays. Repertoire diversity was comparably high in both naive subsets but much lower in memory CD8+ T cells.

For every CD8+ T cell subset, hundreds of thousands of cells were flow-sorted straight into RLT lysis buffer, and each subset was sorted in triplicate. To exclude memory contaminants, naive CD8+ T cells were stringently defined as CD45RO-CCR7+CD27+CD95-. Peripheral blood mononuclear cells were isolated from buffy coats by standard density gradient centrifugation. Naive CXCR3-negative and CXCR3-positive CD8+ T cells were flow-sorted using a FACSAria III. Total RNA was extracted from sorted cells using an RNeasy Mini Kit. Points on this clonotype: This clone's antigen is unknown.

The origin of this receptor is a human donor in good health. Some clones in this sample may be carry-over from other donors' samples. In this chain, TRBV6-2 or TRBV6-3 is recombined with TRBJ1-3. Sequencing was carried out using naive CXCR3+ CD8+ T cells from blood. The cell subset or site tag for this specimen amounts to: CD45RO-CCR7+CD27+CD95- naive CD8+ T cells expressing CXCR3 (TNR3+). The CDR3 region has the sequence CASSLPPVSGNTIYF.